This T cell receptor (beta chain) was obtained from a study of human T cells and chemical hapten exposure. Germline values: CDR1 SGHNT, CDR2 YYREEE (reference sequence). The CDR3 length is 14 residues. The V end was cut by 3 bases, the J end by 0 bases, with 7 bases between. TCRdb re-called the RACE reads through MiXCR, storing one row per CDR3 protein. The table shows fewer than 85,000 distinct CDR3 sequences, with about 9.2% occurring only once. Time point of the sample: healthy volunteer bleed at 6 weeks. Total RNA was extracted from unfractionated whole blood. This chain links TRBV5-4 with TRBJ1-3; D is unresolved. The sequenced material came from whole blood. This sequence originates from a female donor in good health. Some clones in this sample may be carry-over from other donors' samples. The CDR3 sequence: CASSSPRSGNTIYF. CDR3 in DNA: TGTGCCAGCAGCTCCCCCCGCTCTGGAAACACCATATATTTT.